This TCR beta chain was captured by sequencing in a study of T cells after yellow fever vaccination. From the 5' RACE reads, TCRdb called clonotypes with MiXCR, one entry per CDR3 protein. This sample has 100,000 or so distinct CDR3 sequences, with 8.9% found just once. Study observations and caveats: Some clonotypes were seen in both the CD4 and the CD8 compartments. These made up a small share and likely arose from convergent recombination. FACS-sorted repertoires could harbor abundant contaminating bulk-population clonotypes. Post-booster repertoires again held most primary-vaccination clones (approximately 96% CD4, just under 90% CD8).

The clonotype originates from a young man who received the YFV17D yellow fever vaccine. Source: CD8+ T cells not binding an NS4B(214-222) dextramer, sorted from PBMCs, taken approximately 15 days after the first yellow fever vaccination.

CDR3 in DNA: TGCAGCGGATCGACAGGGAGTTACACTGAAGCTTTCTTT. Its translation is CSGSTGSYTEAFF. The rearrangement links TRBV29-1 to TRBJ1-1; 7 nucleotides line up with TRBD1. CDR1 is SQVTM, CDR2 ANQGSEA, per germline. The CDR3 runs to 13 residues. The V segment lost 7 bases and the J segment 3 bases; nucleotides outside the gene matches: 8.